The sequence of this T cell receptor (beta chain) was determined in a study of blood T cell repertoires in COVID-19. Turning to the study itself: Both acute and convalescent COVID-19 samples were obtained from the United States, Italy and Spain. Sample material is recorded as cDNA or gDNA derived from T cells, B-cell-depleted T cells, or PBMCs.

With 5 bases clipped from V and 1 base from J, the junction kept 14 bases outside the gene matches. This CDR3 comprises 18 residues. Per the germline V gene, CDR1 is LNHDA and CDR2 is SQIVND (reference sequence). In the original analysis: Cell counts per sample came from amplifying reference gene primers. Clones were read by immunoSEQ multiplex PCR, and TCRdb kept only the in-frame ones, dropping some. The DNA gave D and trimming, while V, J and clone size come from that table. Among 310,000 or so clones, more than 75% were seen once, and the ten largest hold roughly 4.1%. Sequences were obtained from peripheral blood. This clonotype originated in a woman aged 50 to 60 with active or convalescent COVID-19. The rearrangement uses TRBV19 and TRBJ2-1; TRBD1 aligns across 7 bases. CDR3 sequence: CASSAQGIGVRSYNEQFF. The CDR3 nucleotides read TGTGCCAGTAGTGCACAGGGGATTGGGGTTAGGTCCTACAATGAGCAGTTCTTC.